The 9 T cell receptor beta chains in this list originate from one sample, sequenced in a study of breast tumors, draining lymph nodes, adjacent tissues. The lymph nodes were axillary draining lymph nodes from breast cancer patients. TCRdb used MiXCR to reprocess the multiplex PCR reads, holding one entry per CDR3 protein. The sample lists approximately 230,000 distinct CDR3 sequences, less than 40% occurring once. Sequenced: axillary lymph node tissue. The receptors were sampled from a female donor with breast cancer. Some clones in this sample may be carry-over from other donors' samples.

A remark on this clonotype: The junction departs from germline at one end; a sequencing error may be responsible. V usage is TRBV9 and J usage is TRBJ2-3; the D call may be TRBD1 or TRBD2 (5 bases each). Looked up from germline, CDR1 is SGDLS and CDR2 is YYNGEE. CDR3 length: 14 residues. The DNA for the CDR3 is TGTGTCAGCAGCGTAGGGACGGATACAGATACGCAGTCTTTT. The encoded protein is CVSSVGTDTDTQSF.

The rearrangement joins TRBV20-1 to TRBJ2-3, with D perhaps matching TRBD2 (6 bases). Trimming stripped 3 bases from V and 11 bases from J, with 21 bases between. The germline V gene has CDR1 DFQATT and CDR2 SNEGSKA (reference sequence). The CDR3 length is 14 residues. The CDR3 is CSARALATYNEQYF. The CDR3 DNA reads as TGCAGTGCTAGGGCGCTAGCGACCTACAATGAGCAGTATTTT.

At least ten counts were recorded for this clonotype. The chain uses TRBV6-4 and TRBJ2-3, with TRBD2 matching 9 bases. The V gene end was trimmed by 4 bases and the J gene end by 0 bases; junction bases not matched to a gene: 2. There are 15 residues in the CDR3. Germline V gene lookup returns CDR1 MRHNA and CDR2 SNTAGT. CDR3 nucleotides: TGTGCCAGCAGTGCCGGACTAGCGAGCACAGATACGCAGTATTTT. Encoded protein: CASSAGLASTDTQYF.

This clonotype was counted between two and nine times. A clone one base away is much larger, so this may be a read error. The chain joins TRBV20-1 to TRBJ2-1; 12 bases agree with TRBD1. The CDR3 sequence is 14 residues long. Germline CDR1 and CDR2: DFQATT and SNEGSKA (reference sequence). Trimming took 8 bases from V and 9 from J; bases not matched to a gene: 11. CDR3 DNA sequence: TGCAGTATAAACGCCGGGACAGGGGGCACTGAGCAGTTCTTC. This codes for CSINAGTGGTEQFF.

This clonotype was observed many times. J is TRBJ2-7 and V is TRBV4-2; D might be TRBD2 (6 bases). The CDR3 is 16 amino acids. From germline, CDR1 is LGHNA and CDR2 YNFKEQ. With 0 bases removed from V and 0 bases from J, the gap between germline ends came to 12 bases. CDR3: CASSQDRAGNSYEQYF. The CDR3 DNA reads TGTGCCAGCAGCCAAGACCGGGCGGGGAACTCCTACGAGCAGTACTTC.

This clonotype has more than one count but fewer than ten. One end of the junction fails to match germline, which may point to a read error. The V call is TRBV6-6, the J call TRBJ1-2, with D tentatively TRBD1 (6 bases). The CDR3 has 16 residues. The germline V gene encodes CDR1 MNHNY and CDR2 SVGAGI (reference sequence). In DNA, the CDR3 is TGTGCCAGCAGTCACTCAGCCGGACAGTTTAACTATGGCTACACCTTC. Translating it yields CASSHSAGQFNYGYTF.

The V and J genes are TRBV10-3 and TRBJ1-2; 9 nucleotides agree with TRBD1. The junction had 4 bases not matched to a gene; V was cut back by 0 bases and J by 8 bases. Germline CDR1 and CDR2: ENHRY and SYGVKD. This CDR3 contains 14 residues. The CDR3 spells CAISESGQGTGYTF. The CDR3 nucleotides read TGTGCCATCAGTGAGTCAGGACAGGGGACAGGCTACACCTTC.

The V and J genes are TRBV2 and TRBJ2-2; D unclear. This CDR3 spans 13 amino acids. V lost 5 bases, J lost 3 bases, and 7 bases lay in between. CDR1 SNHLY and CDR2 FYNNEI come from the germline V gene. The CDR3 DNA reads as TGTGCCAGCAGTTTCGGGCACACCGGGGAGCTGTTTTTT. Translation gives CASSFGHTGELFF.

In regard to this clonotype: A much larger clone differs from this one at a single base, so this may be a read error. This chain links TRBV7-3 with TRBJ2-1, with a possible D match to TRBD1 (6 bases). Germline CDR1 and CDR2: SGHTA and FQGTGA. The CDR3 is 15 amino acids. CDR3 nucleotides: TGTGCCAGCAGCACCCAGGGGAACCAGTACAGTGAGCAGTTCTTC. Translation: CASSTQGNQYSEQFF. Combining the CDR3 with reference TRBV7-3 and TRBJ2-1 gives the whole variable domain GAGVSQTPSNKVTEKGKYVELRCDPISGHTALYWYRQSLGQGPEFLIYFQGTGAADDSGLPNDRFFAVRPEGSVSTLKIQRTERGDSAVYLCASSTQGNQYSEQFFGPGTRLTVL.